This T cell receptor (beta chain) was identified during a study of T cells expressing NK-cell markers. Background on the study: The sequencing cohort of eight donors included seven HCMV-seropositive individuals and one seronegative individual. Points from the study as a whole: Of CD8+ T cells, about 1.0-8% belonged to dominant NKG2C+ clonotypes in five or six donors.

Turning to this clonotype: Its specificity is unknown.

CDR3 size: 15 residues. CDR1 and CDR2 (germline): SGHRS, YFSETQ. Template switching by 5'RACE with UMIs generated the TCR beta cDNA. TCRdb processed the 5' RACE reads again and assigns one entry to each CDR3 protein, with no DNA. Its table lists roughly 160,000 distinct CDR3 sequences. Sample: blood T cells: a sorted CD56 or NKG2C T cell subset, CD4+ or CD8+ T cells, or bulk PBMC T cells (not recorded which). V usage is TRBV5-1 and J usage is TRBJ1-1; TCRdb lists TRBD1, though no DNA is available to test this call. The clonotype was recovered from a man aged 18-70 years in good health. CDR3: CASSSGDRENTEAFF.